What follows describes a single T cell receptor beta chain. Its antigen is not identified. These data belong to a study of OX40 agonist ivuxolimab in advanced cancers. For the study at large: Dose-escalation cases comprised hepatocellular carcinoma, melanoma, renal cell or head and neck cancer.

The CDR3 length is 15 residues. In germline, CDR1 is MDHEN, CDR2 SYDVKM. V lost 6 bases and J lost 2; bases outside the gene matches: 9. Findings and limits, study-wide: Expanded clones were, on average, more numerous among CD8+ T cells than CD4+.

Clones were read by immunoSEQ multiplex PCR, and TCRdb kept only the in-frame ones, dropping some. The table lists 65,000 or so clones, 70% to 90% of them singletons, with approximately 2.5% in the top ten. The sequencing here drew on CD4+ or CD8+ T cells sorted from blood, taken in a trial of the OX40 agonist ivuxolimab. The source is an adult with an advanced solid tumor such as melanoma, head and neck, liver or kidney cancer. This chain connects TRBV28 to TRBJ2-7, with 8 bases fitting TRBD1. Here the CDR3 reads CASRPDRVIPYEQYF. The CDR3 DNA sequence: TGTGCCAGCAGGCCGGACAGGGTAATTCCCTACGAGCAGTACTTC.